This T cell receptor (beta chain) was sequenced in a study of blood T cell repertoires in COVID-19. Study as a whole: Acute and convalescent COVID-19 specimens originated in the United States, Italy and Spain.

Original handling: The authors estimated nucleated cell counts from reference gene primer amplification. TCRdb's copy holds only in-frame clones and misses some; the assay was immunoSEQ multiplex PCR. From that table come the V and J calls and clone size; the DNA was used to work out D and trimming. The sample includes 200,000 to 300,000 clones, 75% to 90% of them seen just once. CDR3 size: 14 residues. V was pared by 6 bases and J by 2 bases, with 13 bases between. Germline values: CDR1 SNHLY, CDR2 FYNNEI. Input material: peripheral blood. V is TRBV2 and J is TRBJ2-5, with D possibly being TRBD1 (6 bases). The sequence came from a woman under 40 who had recovered from COVID-19. CDR3 in amino acids: CASSTYRVQETQYF. The CDR3 DNA reads as TGTGCCAGCAGCACCTACAGGGTACAAGAGACCCAGTACTTC. Full variable domain (remainder filled in from reference TRBV2 and TRBJ2-5): EPEVTQTPSHQVTQMGQEVILRCVPISNHLYFYWYRQILGQKVEFLVSFYNNEISEKSEIFDDQFSVERPDGSNFTLKIRSTKLEDSAMYFCASSTYRVQETQYFGPGTRLLVL.